The clone carrying this T cell receptor (beta chain) appeared a few times. Its antigen is undetermined. The sample belongs to a study of T cell repertoires in cytomegalovirus infection. Looking at the study overall: Alongside well-studied HLA-B-restricted CMV epitopes, recently identified HLA-C-restricted CMV epitopes were also used. Public signatures in TCR beta pointed to CMV infection and matching HLA type.

TCRdb reanalysed the reads using MiXCR and keeps one entry per CDR3 protein. This table has about 920,000 distinct CDR3 sequences, roughly 31% appearing once. Points from the study as a whole: Cumulated frequencies of public TCR beta families served to identify carriers of CMV plus the relevant HLA. Across the ex vivo response, the dominant clonotypes were HLA-C-restricted CMV-specific TCR beta clonotypes.

The input for sequencing was cultured CD8+ T cells from PBMCs, taken from culture after CMV antigen stimulation. This TCR came from a human donor in good health (CMV status not recorded). Some clones in this sample may be carry-over from other donors' samples.

CDR3 residues: CASSTAPGQGDHNYGYTF. Written as DNA, the CDR3 is TGTGCCAGCAGCACAGCACCGGGACAGGGGGACCATAACTATGGCTACACCTTC. The chain has TRBV7-9 and TRBJ1-2; 11 positions agree with TRBD1. The V gene's germline CDR1 is SEHNR and CDR2 FQNEAQ (reference sequence). The CDR3 length is 18 residues. V gave up 5 bases and J gave up 1 base; unmatched junction bases: 12.